One T cell receptor beta chain is described in this entry. Its antigen remains unknown. Other nucleotide sequences in the sample specify the same CDR3. This sample stems from a study of CD8+ T cells in alopecia areata. Study-wide results and caveats: On tofacitinib, scalp and blood still held many of the expanded lesional clones. Lesional scalp, notably in alopecia totalis/universalis, had clonality above that of normal scalp.

Extracted RNA was reverse transcribed, and the resulting cDNA served as sequencing template. Method: immunoSEQ multiplex PCR; TCRdb's copy keeps in-frame clones and lacks some. The profile shows about 150,000 clones, 55% to 75% of them singletons. The treatment was: oral pan-JAK inhibitor, 5-10 mg twice daily. V gave up 6 bases and J gave up 1 base, with 9 bases separating them. This CDR3 contains 12 residues. Germline assignment: CDR1 SQVTM and CDR2 ANQGSEA. The clonotype was recovered from a human donor with alopecia areata. The chain combines TRBV29-1 with TRBJ2-5; D possibly corresponds to TRBD2 (6 bases). This specimen was CD4+ T cells sorted from blood, taken at week 4, from a patient treated with tofacitinib. This chain's CDR3 is CSVTGGQETQYF. The DNA for the CDR3 is TGCAGCGTGACCGGGGGCCAAGAGACCCAGTACTTC.